This T cell receptor beta chain derives from a study of blood T cell repertoires in COVID-19 (dated by TCRdb to between 2020 and 2021). Some background on the complete study: Samples from collaborators originated in the United States, Italy and Spain and spanned both the acute and convalescent phases of COVID-19. The material from the prospective study consisted of cDNA or gDNA derived from T cells, B-cell-depleted T cells, or PBMCs. Subjects who had been exposed to COVID-19, were actively infected with it, or had recovered from it provided the deeply sampled blood TCRbeta repertoires that made up the dataset. The repertoires were released in a freely available public database intended as a resource for research on the immune response to SARS-CoV-2. The samples were drawn from the first 160 participants of the ongoing ImmuneRACE study and from 950 to 1,500 subjects provided by 6 global collaborators. Nearly every sample came with metadata listing a de-identified subject ID, COVID-19 status, age in years and sex. Where available, HLA class I and class II types were taken from metadata supplied by the sample provider and were not determined by assay-based typing.

General study outcomes and caveats: The amount of clinical and demographic metadata varied by source and participant and was provided uncurated.

The immunoSEQ Assay, a bias-controlled multiplex PCR, was used to amplify TCRbeta CDR3 regions from genomic DNA. The published analysis was carried out like this. Nucleated cell counts per sample were estimated from amplification of reference gene primers within the assay. To quantify the absolute abundance of each unique TCRbeta CDR3 rearrangement, sequence reads were collapsed and filtered. Productive Simpson clonality was computed per sample as the square root of Simpson's diversity index over productive rearrangements. Here the immuneACCESS table is served through TCRdb, limited to in-frame sequences with V and J called. Missing clones are a known gap in these copies; in checked studies unresolved V genes cover under half, and the rest lacks a known reason. The V and J calls and clone size were taken over from that table, and D and trimming were inferred from the DNA. The sample includes some 90,000 clones, with over 70% observed a single time. Around 20% of the sample is taken by the ten largest.

Collaborating institutions collected whole blood in K2EDTA tubes following their own protocols. For TCRbeta analysis, collaborators shipped samples in one of three forms: frozen whole blood, isolated PBMCs, or DNA extracted from either of those sample types. A remark on this clone: The specificity of this receptor is unknown. It has no much larger one-base neighbor in the sample; base qualities were not kept.

The sequence derives from a human donor in a cohort sampled during active COVID-19. The sample consisted of peripheral blood.

The sequence in DNA is TGTGCCACCAGCAGCCGTCCGGGTGTCTTGGGGACCCAGTACTTC. It translates to CATSSRPGVLGTQYF. Rearrangement joined TRBV15 to TRBJ2-5; the D gene cannot be resolved reliably. In the germline V gene (reference sequence), CDR1 corresponds to LNHNV and CDR2 to YYDKDF. The CDR3 runs 15 amino acids, cysteine and phenylalanine included. Only the CDR3 DNA is retained, 45 bases long and in frame from the first base. V gives up 3 bases and J gives up 7 bases, and the segment between their germline ends measures 18 bases.